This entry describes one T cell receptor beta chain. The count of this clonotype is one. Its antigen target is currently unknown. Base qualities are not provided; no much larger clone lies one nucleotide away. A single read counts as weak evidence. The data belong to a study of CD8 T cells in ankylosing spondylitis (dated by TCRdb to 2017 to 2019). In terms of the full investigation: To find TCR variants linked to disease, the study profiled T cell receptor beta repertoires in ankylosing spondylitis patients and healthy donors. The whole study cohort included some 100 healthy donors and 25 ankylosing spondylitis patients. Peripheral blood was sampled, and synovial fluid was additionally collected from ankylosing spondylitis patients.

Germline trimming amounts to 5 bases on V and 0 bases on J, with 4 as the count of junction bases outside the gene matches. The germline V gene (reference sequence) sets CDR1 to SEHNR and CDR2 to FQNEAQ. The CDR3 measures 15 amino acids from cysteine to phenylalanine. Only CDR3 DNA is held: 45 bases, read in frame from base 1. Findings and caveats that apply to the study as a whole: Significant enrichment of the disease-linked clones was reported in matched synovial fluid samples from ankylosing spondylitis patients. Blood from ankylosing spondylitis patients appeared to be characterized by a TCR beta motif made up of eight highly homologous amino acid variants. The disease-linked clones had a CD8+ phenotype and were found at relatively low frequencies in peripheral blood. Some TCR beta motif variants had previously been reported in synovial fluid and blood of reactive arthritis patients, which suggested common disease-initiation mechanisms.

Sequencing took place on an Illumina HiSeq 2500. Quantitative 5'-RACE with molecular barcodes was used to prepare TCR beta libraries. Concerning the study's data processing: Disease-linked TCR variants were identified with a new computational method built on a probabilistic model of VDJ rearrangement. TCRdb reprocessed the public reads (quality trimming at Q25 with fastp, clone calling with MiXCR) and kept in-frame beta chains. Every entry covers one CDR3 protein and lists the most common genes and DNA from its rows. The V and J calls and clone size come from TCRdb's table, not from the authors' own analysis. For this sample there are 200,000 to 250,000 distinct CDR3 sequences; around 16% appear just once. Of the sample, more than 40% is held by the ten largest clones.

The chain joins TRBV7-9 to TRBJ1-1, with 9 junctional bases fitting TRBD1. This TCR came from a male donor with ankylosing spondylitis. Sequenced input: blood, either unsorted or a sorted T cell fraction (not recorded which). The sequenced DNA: TGTGCCAGCAGCCCACACAGGGGGCTGAACACTGAAGCTTTCTTT. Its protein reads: CASSPHRGLNTEAFF.